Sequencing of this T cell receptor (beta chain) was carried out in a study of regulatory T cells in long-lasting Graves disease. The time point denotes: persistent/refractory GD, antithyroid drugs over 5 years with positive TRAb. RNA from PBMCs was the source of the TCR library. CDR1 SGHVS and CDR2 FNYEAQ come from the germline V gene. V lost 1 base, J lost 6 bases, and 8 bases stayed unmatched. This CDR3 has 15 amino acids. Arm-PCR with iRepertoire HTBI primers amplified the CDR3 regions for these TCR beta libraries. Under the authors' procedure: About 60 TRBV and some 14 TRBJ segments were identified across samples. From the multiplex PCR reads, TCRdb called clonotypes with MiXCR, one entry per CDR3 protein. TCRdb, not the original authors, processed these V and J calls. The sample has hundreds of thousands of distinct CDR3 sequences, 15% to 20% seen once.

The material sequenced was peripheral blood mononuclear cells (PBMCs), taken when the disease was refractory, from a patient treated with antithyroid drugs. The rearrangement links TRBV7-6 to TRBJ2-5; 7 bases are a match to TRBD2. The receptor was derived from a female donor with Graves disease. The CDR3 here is CASSLEAGVYQTQYF. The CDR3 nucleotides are TGTGCCAGCAGCTTAGAGGCGGGAGTTTACCAGACCCAGTACTTC.